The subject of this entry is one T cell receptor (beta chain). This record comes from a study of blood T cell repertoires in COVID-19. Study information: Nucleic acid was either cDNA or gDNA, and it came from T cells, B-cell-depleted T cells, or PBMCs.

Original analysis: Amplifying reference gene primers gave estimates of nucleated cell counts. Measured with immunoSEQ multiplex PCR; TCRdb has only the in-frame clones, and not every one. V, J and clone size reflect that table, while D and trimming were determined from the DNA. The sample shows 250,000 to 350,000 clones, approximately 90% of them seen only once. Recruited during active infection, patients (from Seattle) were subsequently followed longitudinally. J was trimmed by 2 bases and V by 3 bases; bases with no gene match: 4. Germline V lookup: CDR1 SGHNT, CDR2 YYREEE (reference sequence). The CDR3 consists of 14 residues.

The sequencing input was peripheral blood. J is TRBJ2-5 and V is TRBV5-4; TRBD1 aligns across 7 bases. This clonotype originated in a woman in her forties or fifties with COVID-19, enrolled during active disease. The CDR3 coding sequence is TGTGCCAGCAGCTCCGGACAGGTTCAAGAGACCCAGTACTTC. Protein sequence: CASSSGQVQETQYF.